Here is one T cell receptor (beta chain) with its context. The data were obtained in a study of monozygotic twins with inflammatory bowel disease. The CDR3 has 14 amino acids. CDR1 and CDR2 (germline): DFQATT, SNEGSKA (reference sequence). Donors each gave around 2.6 ml of blood. UMIs with a 6-nucleotide sample barcode were added by template switching. TCRdb reprocessed the 5' RACE reads, keeping one entry per CDR3 protein, no DNA. This sample's table has 420,000 or so distinct CDR3 sequences. The chain is built from TRBV20-1 and TRBJ2-3; lacking DNA, the TRBD2 call made by TCRdb goes unchecked. Input material: blood. This clonotype was obtained from a human donor with ulcerative colitis or Crohn's disease, or a healthy co-twin of an affected twin (not recorded which). The CDR3 sequence: CSARGLRASDTQYF.